This TCR beta chain is from a study of post-analysis software for immune sequencing data. Study as a whole: Both relapsing-remitting and secondary progressive multiple sclerosis featured among the disease courses, as did progressive-relapsing multiple sclerosis. Study results and limitations: Versus controls, multiple sclerosis patients showed significantly lower diversity (normalized Chao1). Samples sharing a preparation batch grouped tightly together when assessed by F measure. Relative to controls, patients had a few TRBV segments at higher frequency, with TRBV5-6, TRBV5-1 and TRBV20-1 among these.

The V and J ends lost 7 bases and 4 bases, in that order; junction bases with no gene match: 7. In germline, CDR1 is SGHTA, CDR2 FQGNSA. CDR3 length equals 15 residues. This clonotype has only a few counts. Its target is unknown. Included in the TCR beta cDNA libraries were unique molecular identifiers. The source material, about 0.9 to 10 million T cells, gave rise to 500,000 or so cDNA molecules. One entry per CDR3 protein results from TCRdb running MiXCR on the PCR reads. The sample yields approximately 360,000 distinct CDR3 sequences, less than 40% seen once. The sequenced sample was blood. This receptor was obtained from a girl aged 10 to 17 with multiple sclerosis. The V and J genes are TRBV7-2 and TRBJ2-2; TRBD2 aligns across 9 bases. The CDR3 nucleotides are TGTGCCAGCACCCCTCGACTAGCGGTCACCGGGGAGCTGTTTTTT. Translated, it gives CASTPRLAVTGELFF.